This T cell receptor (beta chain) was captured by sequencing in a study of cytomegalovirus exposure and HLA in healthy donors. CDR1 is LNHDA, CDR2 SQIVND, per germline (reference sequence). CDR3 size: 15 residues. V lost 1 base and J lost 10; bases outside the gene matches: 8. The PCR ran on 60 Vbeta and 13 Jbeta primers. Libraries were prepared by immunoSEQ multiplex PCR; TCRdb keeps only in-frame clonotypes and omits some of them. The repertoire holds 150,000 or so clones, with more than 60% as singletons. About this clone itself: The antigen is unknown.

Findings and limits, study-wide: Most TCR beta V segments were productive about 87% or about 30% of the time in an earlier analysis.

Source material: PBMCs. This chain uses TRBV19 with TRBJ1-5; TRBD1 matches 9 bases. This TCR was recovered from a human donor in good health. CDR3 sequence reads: CASSIGDRDFTPQHF. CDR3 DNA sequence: TGTGCCAGTAGTATAGGGGACAGGGACTTTACCCCCCAGCATTTT.